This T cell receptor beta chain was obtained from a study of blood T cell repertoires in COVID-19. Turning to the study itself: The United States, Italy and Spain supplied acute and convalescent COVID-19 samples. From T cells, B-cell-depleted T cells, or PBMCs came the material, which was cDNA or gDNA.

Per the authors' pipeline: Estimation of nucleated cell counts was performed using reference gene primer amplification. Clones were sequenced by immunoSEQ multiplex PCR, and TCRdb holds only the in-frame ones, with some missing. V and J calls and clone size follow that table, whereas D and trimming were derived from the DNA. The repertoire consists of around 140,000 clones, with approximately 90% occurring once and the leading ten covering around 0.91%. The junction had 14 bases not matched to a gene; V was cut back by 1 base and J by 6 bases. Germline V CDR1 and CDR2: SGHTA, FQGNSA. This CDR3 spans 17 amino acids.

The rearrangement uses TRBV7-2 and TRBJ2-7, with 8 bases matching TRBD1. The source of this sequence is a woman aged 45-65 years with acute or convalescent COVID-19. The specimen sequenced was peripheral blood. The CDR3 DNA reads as TGTGCCAGCAGCTTAGTGGCAGGGGGCCGCCAGTCTGCCGAGCAGTACTTC. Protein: CASSLVAGGRQSAEQYF.